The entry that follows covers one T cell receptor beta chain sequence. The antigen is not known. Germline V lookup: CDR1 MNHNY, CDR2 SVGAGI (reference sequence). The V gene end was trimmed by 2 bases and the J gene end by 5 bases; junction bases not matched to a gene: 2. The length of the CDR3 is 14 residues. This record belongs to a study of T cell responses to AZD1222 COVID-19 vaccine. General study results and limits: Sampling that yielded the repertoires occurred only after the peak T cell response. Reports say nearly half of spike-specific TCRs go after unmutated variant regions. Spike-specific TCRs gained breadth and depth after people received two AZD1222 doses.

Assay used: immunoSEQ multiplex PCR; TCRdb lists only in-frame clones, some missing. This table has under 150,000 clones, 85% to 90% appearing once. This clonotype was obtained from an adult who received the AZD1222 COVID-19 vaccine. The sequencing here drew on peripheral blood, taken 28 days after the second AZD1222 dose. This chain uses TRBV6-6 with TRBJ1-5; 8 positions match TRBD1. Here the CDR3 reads CASSYGTGDQPQHF. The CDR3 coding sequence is TGTGCCAGCAGTTACGGGACAGGAGATCAGCCCCAGCATTTT.